This T cell receptor beta chain comes out of a study of glioma-infiltrating T cells. TCR alpha and beta CDR3 regions were amplified from RNA using iRepertoire nested multiplex PCR. TCRdb called the multiplex PCR reads again in MiXCR, with one record for every CDR3 protein. The sample includes around 390,000 distinct CDR3 sequences, about 40% of them seen just once. The specimen sequenced was glioma tissue, nonneoplastic brain tissue, or PBMCs (not recorded which). The receptor's source is a human donor with low-grade glioma or glioblastoma, undergoing nonglioma brain surgery, or in good health (not recorded which).

The CDR3 coding sequence is TGTGCCAGCAGTTTACTCTGGACAGGACTGACTGAAGCTTTCTTT. It codes for CASSLLWTGLTEAFF. The chain employs TRBV28 and TRBJ1-1; 7 positions agree with TRBD1. The length of the CDR3 is 15 residues. J gave up 5 bases and V 2 bases, and 8 bases lay outside the gene matches. The germline CDR1 and CDR2 sequences are MDHEN and SYDVKM.